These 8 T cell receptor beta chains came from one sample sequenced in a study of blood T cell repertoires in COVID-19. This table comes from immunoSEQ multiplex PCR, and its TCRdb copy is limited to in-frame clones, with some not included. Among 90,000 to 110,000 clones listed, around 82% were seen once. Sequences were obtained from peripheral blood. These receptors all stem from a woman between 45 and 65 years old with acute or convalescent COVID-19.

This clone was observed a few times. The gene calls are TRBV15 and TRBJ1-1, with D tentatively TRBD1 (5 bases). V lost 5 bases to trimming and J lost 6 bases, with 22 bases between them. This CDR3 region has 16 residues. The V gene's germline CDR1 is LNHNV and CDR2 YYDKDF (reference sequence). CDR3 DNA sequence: TGTGCCACCAGCCTCTTCCTACCTACGGCGGGGGCTGAAGCTTTCTTT. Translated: CATSLFLPTAGAEAFF.

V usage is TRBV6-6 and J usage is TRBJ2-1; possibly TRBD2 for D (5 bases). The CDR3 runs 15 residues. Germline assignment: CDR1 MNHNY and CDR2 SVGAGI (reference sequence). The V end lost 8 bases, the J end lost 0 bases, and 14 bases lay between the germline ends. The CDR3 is CASGRVVSSYNEQFF. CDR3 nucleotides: TGTGCCAGCGGGCGGGTGGTGAGCTCCTACAATGAGCAGTTCTTC.

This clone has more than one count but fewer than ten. DNA of the CDR3: TGTGCCAGTAGCACGAGTCCTGGAAACACCATATATTTT. Its translation is CASSTSPGNTIYF. This chain connects TRBV19 to TRBJ1-3; D not certain. The CDR3 is made up of 13 amino acids. Trimming cost V 6 bases and J 2 bases, with 8 bases left between them. Germline CDR1 and CDR2: LNHDA and SQIVND (reference sequence). Filled out from reference TRBV19 and TRBJ1-3, the complete variable domain reads DGGITQSPKYLFRKEGQNVTLSCEQNLNHDAMYWYRQDPGQGLRLIYYSQIVNDFQKGDIAEGYSVSREKKESFPLTVTSAQKNPTAFYLCASSTSPGNTIYFGEGSWLTVV.

The CDR3 is CASSLDNREETEAFF. For the CDR3, the DNA is TGTGCCAGCAGCTTAGATAACAGGGAAGAAACTGAAGCTTTCTTT. This chain uses TRBV11-2 with TRBJ1-1; D might be TRBD1 (6 bases). This CDR3 region has 15 residues. Trimming took 0 bases from V and 5 from J, leaving 13 bases between them. Per germline, CDR1 SGHAT and CDR2 FQNNGV.

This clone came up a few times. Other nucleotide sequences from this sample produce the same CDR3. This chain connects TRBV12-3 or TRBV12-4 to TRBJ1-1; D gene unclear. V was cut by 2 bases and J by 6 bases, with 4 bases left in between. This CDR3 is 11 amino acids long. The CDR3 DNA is TGTGCCAGCAGTTTACGGTCTGAAGCTTTCTTT. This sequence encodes CASSLRSEAFF.

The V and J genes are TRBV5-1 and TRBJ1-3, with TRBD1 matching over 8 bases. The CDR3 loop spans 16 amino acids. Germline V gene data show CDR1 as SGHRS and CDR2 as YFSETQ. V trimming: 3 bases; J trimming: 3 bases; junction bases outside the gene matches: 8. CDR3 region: CASSSDTGGLGNTIYF. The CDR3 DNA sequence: TGCGCCAGCAGCTCGGATACAGGGGGACTTGGAAACACCATATATTTT.

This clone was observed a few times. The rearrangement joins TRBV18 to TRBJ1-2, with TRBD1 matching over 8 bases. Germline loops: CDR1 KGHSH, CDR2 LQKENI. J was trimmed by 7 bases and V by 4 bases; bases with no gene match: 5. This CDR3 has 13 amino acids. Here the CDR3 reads CASSLLGQGGYTF. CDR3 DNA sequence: TGTGCCAGCTCACTCTTAGGACAGGGTGGCTACACCTTC.

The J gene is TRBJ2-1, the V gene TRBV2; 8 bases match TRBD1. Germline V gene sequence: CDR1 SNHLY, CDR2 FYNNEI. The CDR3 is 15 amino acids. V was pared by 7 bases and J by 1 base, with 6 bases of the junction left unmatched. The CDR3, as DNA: TGTGCCAGCAAGCCGGACAGGGCTTCCTACAATGAGCAGTTCTTC. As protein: CASKPDRASYNEQFF.